This entry lists 23 T cell receptor beta chains sequenced from one sample in a study of T cells in Graves' hyperthyroidism and ophthalmopathy. It was RNA transcripts that yielded the amplified TCR beta CDR3 regions. In the first-round RT-PCR of the TCR CDR3, the HTBI primer set was used. TCRdb redid the calling of the multiplex PCR reads with MiXCR, one entry per CDR3 protein. Of about 610,000 distinct CDR3 sequences in the sample, roughly 14% were seen once. Sequenced: blood. The source of these receptors is a woman aged 40 to 50 with Graves' ophthalmopathy.

The J gene is TRBJ2-2, the V gene TRBV19; D gene unclear. Germline V gene data show CDR1 as LNHDA and CDR2 as SQIVND (reference sequence). V shed 3 bases and J shed 5 bases, with 10 bases lying between them. The CDR3 is made up of 14 amino acids. The CDR3 DNA is TGTGCCAGTAGTATTATGGGGTATACCGGGGAGCTGTTTTTT. It yields the protein CASSIMGYTGELFF. The entire variable domain, with the rest obtained from reference TRBV19 and TRBJ2-2, is as follows: DGGITQSPKYLFRKEGQNVTLSCEQNLNHDAMYWYRQDPGQGLRLIYYSQIVNDFQKGDIAEGYSVSREKKESFPLTVTSAQKNPTAFYLCASSIMGYTGELFFGEGSRLTVL.

This clonotype was seen repeatedly, ten times or more. This chain joins TRBV11-2 and TRBJ1-3; D remains unclear. The V end was cut by 0 bases, the J end by 6 bases, with 15 bases between. Germline values: CDR1 SGHAT, CDR2 FQNNGV. This CDR3 spans 16 amino acids. The CDR3 sequence is CASSLEGFGVENTIYF. CDR3 sequence (DNA): TGTGCCAGCAGCTTAGAAGGCTTCGGCGTGGAAAACACCATATATTTT. The full variable domain, rest sourced from reference TRBV11-2 and TRBJ1-3, is EAGVAQSPRYKIIEKRQSVAFWCNPISGHATLYWYQQILGQGPKLLIQFQNNGVVDDSQLPKDRFSAERLKGVDSTLKIQPAKLEDSAVYLCASSLEGFGVENTIYFGEGSWLTVV.

This clonotype has ten or more counts. This sequence joins TRBV10-3 and TRBJ1-5, with D unresolved. Deletions cut 0 bases from V and 5 bases from J, with 8 bases between. The CDR3 loop spans 14 amino acids. CDR1 and CDR2 (germline): ENHRY, SYGVKD. The CDR3 DNA reads TGTGCCATCAGTGAGTCGCCAGCGGATCAGCCCCAGCATTTT. This encodes CAISESPADQPQHF.

This clonotype was counted many times. V and J are TRBV30 and TRBJ2-7; the D gene is possibly TRBD1 (6 bases). The V gene's germline CDR1 is GTSNPN and CDR2 SVGIG (reference sequence). V was pared by 0 bases and J by 6 bases, with 9 bases between. CDR3 length: 12 amino acids. The DNA of the CDR3 is TGTGCCTGGAGTGTTGAAGGGGGCGAGCAGTACTTC. It yields the protein CAWSVEGGEQYF.

This clonotype was seen many times. The rearrangement joins TRBV12-3 or TRBV12-4 to TRBJ2-7, with TRBD2 matching over 9 bases. The CDR3 has 16 amino acids. V lost 5 bases and J lost 6; bases outside the gene matches: 14. This CDR3 reads CASSPHFPGLASEQYF. In DNA, the CDR3 is TGTGCCAGCAGTCCCCATTTTCCGGGACTAGCTTCCGAGCAGTACTTC.

The chain employs TRBV20-1 and TRBJ2-5, with 12 bases identical to TRBD2. V was pared by 0 bases and J by 0 bases, with 5 bases of the junction left unmatched. The CDR3 runs to 17 residues. Germline CDR1 is DFQATT and CDR2 is SNEGSKA (reference sequence). As DNA, the CDR3 is TGCAGTGCTAGAGATCCCCTAGCGGGGGGGTACCAAGAGACCCAGTACTTC. Amino acids: CSARDPLAGGYQETQYF.

Comment on this clonotype: A junction end diverges from the germline sequence, so it may reflect a read error. V is TRBV14 and J is TRBJ1-5, with no clear D. The CDR3 is made up of 11 amino acids. Germline loops: CDR1 SGHDN, CDR2 FVKESK. CDR3 DNA: TGTGCCAGCAGCCTGAATCAGCCCCAGCAGTTT. This codes for CASSLNQPQQF.

This clonotype was observed a handful of times. The V call is TRBV11-2, the J call TRBJ1-1; D call uncertain. Trimming took 5 bases from V and 0 from J, leaving 13 bases between them. Per the germline V gene, CDR1 is SGHAT and CDR2 is FQNNGV. CDR3 length equals 15 residues. The CDR3 is CASSQQSALNTEAFF. In nucleotides, the CDR3 is TGTGCCAGCAGCCAGCAGTCCGCTCTGAACACTGAAGCTTTCTTT.

This rearrangement joins TRBV7-2 to TRBJ2-5; unclear D gene. Trimming left V 3 bases short and J 6 bases short, with 14 bases between. The V gene's germline CDR1 is SGHTA and CDR2 FQGNSA. The CDR3 is 14 amino acids. DNA for the CDR3: TGTGCCAGCAGCTTCGGCTTCCCGGCAAAGACCCAGTACTTC. Its protein product is CASSFGFPAKTQYF.

This clonotype has just a few counts. V usage is TRBV6-5 and J usage is TRBJ1-2; weak D call: TRBD1 (5 bases). The CDR3 is made up of 15 amino acids. Trimming removed 2 bases at V and 9 bases at J, with 19 bases between. CDR1 and CDR2 (germline): MNHEY, SVGAGI. CDR3 protein: CASSYKLVGRQSYTF. The CDR3 bases are TGTGCCAGCAGTTACAAGTTAGTGGGTCGACAGAGCTACACCTTC.

This rearrangement joins TRBV7-6 to TRBJ2-2, with D tentatively TRBD1 (6 bases). Germline V gene sequence: CDR1 SGHVS, CDR2 FNYEAQ. V lost 8 bases, J lost 1 base, and 11 bases lay in between. This CDR3 contains 14 residues. The CDR3, as DNA: TGTGCCAGCCCCATGGGACAGAACACCGGGGAGCTGTTTTTT. As protein: CASPMGQNTGELFF.

This clonotype was recorded many times. The chain carries TRBV12-3 or TRBV12-4 and TRBJ1-5; a possible D gene is TRBD1 (5 bases). The V end was cut by 0 bases, the J end by 6 bases, with 12 bases between. The CDR3 runs 15 residues. The DNA of the CDR3 is TGTGCCAGCAGTTTAGCGGGGACTGTCGCTCAGCCCCAGCATTTT. Protein product: CASSLAGTVAQPQHF.

This clonotype has ten or more counts. This may be a read error: a much more frequent sequence differs by one nucleotide. The gene calls are TRBV12-5 and TRBJ1-1; D unclear. The CDR3 spans 13 residues. In germline, CDR1 is LGHNT, CDR2 FRNRAP. Between the trimmed V and J ends, which lost 6 bases and 0 bases, there was a span of 8 bases. The CDR3 loop reads CASGDGMNTEAFF. CDR3 DNA sequence: TGTGCTAGTGGGGACGGCATGAACACTGAAGCTTTCTTT.

This chain connects TRBV9 to TRBJ1-2; tentative D call: TRBD1 (5 bases). The V end lost 3 bases, the J end lost 4 bases, and 13 bases lay between the germline ends. Germline V gene lookup returns CDR1 SGDLS and CDR2 YYNGEE. The CDR3 is made up of 14 amino acids. As DNA, the CDR3 is TGTGCCAGCAGCGGATTCGGGACGGTCTATGGCTACACCTTC. Its protein is CASSGFGTVYGYTF.

This chain joins TRBV27 and TRBJ1-2; no firm D call. This CDR3 spans 15 amino acids. The V end lost 4 bases, the J end lost 3 bases, and 15 bases lay between the germline ends. Germline V lookup: CDR1 MNHEY, CDR2 SMNVEV (reference sequence). The DNA for the CDR3 is TGTGCCAGCAGTTCGGAACCGGTGGGTTACTATGGCTACACCTTC. It yields the protein CASSSEPVGYYGYTF.

This chain joins TRBV30 and TRBJ2-3, with TRBD2 identical over 7 bases. Trimming at V came to 3 bases and at J to 2 bases, leaving 5 bases not matched to a gene. The germline V gene encodes CDR1 GTSNPN and CDR2 SVGIG (reference sequence). The CDR3 has 14 residues. For the CDR3, the DNA is TGTGCCTGGAGAACCGGGACTACCACAGATACGCAGTATTTT. It translates to CAWRTGTTTDTQYF.

This clonotype has ten or more counts. The V and J genes are TRBV10-3 and TRBJ1-1; 9 bases line up with TRBD1. Unmatched junction bases numbered 3, after V lost 10 bases and J lost 0 bases. This CDR3 is 13 amino acids long. Germline V gene lookup returns CDR1 ENHRY and CDR2 SYGVKD. For the CDR3, the DNA is TGTGCCACTGGGACAGGGATGAACACTGAAGCTTTCTTT. Amino acids: CATGTGMNTEAFF.

This clonotype was seen many times. This chain joins TRBV6-1 and TRBJ1-1; tentative D call: TRBD1 (5 bases). The CDR3 runs 16 residues. V lost 7 bases and J 4 bases, leaving 22 bases between the germline ends. Germline loops: CDR1 MNHNS, CDR2 SASEGT. CDR3 in amino acids: CASIPPGRTWGTEAFF. The CDR3 DNA follows: TGTGCCAGCATACCGCCGGGACGGACTTGGGGCACTGAAGCTTTCTTT.

V usage is TRBV5-1 and J usage is TRBJ2-7; TRBD2 is a possible D gene (5 bases). Per the germline V gene, CDR1 is SGHRS and CDR2 is YFSETQ. The CDR3 has 12 amino acids. V lost 1 base, J lost 9 bases, and 11 bases lay in between. In nucleotides, the CDR3 is TGCGCCAGCAGCTTGTACGGAGGCGGGCAGTACTTC. It is translated as CASSLYGGGQYF.

This clonotype was counted ten times or more. This chain uses TRBV28 with TRBJ2-7; D call uncertain. Germline V gene data show CDR1 as MDHEN and CDR2 as SYDVKM. V was pared by 6 bases and J by 5 bases, with 8 bases between. The CDR3 consists of 11 residues. The chain's CDR3 is CASSQSNEQYF. The CDR3 DNA reads TGTGCCAGCAGCCAATCTAACGAGCAGTACTTC.

Ten or more counts support this clonotype. This chain connects TRBV11-2 to TRBJ2-5; TRBD1 is a possible D gene (6 bases). Between the trimmed V and J ends, which lost 5 bases and 5 bases, there was a span of 12 bases. CDR1 is SGHAT and CDR2 is FQNNGV in the germline V gene. This CDR3 contains 13 residues. The CDR3 protein is CASSQQGGETQYF. The CDR3 region has the DNA TGTGCCAGCAGCCAACAGGGCGGGGAGACCCAGTACTTC.

The chain couples TRBV7-6 to TRBJ2-5; TRBD2 is a possible D gene (6 bases). This CDR3 has 14 residues. Germline V gene lookup returns CDR1 SGHVS and CDR2 FNYEAQ. Trimming left V 5 bases short and J 3 bases short, with 13 bases between. CDR3 sequence: CASSPWDLKETQYF. CDR3 coding DNA: TGTGCCAGCAGCCCTTGGGACTTGAAAGAGACCCAGTACTTC.

This clonotype was observed at least ten times. The chain joins TRBV11-2 to TRBJ2-2; D gene ambiguous. Trimming removed 2 bases from V and 8 bases from J, with 12 bases in between. Germline V gene sequence: CDR1 SGHAT, CDR2 FQNNGV. CDR3 length: 14 residues. CDR3 DNA sequence: TGTGCCAGCAGCTTATATCCGTCCTTGGGGGAGCTGTTTTTT. Its translation: CASSLYPSLGELFF.